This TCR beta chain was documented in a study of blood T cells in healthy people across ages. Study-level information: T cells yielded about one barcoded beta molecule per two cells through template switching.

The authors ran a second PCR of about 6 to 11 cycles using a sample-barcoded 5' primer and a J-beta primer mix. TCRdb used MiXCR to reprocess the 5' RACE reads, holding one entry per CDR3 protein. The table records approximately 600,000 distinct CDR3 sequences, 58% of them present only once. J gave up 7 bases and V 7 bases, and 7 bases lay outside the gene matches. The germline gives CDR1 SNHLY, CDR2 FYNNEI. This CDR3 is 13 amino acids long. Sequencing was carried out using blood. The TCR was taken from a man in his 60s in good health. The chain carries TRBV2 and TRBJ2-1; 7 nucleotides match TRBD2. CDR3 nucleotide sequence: TGTGCCAGCACCGGACTAGGAAGAAATGAGCAGTTCTTC. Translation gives CASTGLGRNEQFF.